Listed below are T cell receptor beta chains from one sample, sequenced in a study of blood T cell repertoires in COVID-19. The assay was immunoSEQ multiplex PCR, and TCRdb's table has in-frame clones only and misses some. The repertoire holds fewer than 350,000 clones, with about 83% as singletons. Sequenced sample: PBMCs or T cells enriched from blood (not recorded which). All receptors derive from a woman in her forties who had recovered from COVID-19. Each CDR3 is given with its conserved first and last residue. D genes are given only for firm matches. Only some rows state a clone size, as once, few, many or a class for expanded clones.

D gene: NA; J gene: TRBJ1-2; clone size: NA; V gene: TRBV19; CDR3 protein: CASHGTPPTSGYTF; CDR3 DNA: TGTGCCAGCCATGGGACTCCTCCAACATCCGGCTACACCTTC
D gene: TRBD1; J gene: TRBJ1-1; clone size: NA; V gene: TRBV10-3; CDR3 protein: CAISDRLNTEAFF; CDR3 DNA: TGTGCCATCTCGGACAGGCTGAACACTGAAGCTTTCTTT
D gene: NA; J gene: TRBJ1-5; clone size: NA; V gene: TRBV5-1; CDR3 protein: CASSLAGDQPQHF; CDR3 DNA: TGCGCCAGCAGCTTGGCGGGGGATCAGCCCCAGCATTTT
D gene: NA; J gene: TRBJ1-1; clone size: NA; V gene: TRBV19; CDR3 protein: CASTLSPDTEAFF; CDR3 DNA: TGTGCCAGTACTCTGTCCCCTGACACTGAAGCTTTCTTT
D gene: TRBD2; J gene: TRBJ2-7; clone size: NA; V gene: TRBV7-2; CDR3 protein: CASSPRLAGASYEQYF; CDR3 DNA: TGTGCCAGCAGCCCTAGACTAGCGGGAGCTAGCTACGAGCAGTACTTC
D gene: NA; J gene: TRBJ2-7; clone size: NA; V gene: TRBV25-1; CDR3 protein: CASSGHIPPYEQYF; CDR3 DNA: TGTGCCAGCAGTGGACATATCCCCCCCTACGAGCAGTACTTC
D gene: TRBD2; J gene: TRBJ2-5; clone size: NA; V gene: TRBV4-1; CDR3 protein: CASSQSGLAGETQYF; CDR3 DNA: TGCGCCAGCAGCCAATCCGGACTAGCGGGGGAGACCCAGTACTTC
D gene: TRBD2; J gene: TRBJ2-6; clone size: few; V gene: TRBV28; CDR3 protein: CASSSSLGTTSGANVLTF; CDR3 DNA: TGTGCCAGCAGTTCTAGCCTCGGGACTACCTCTGGGGCCAACGTCCTGACTTTC
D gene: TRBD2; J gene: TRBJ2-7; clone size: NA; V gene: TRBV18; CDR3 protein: CASSPSSGRARSEQYF; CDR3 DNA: TGTGCCAGCTCACCTTCTAGCGGGAGGGCCAGGAGCGAGCAGTACTTC
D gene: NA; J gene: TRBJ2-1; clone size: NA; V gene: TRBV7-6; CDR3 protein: CASSLEGSLNEQFF; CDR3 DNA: TGTGCCAGCAGCCTCGAGGGTAGCCTCAATGAGCAGTTCTTC
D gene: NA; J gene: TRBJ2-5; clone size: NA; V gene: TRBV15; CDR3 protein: CATSPKGQQETQYF; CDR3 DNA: TGTGCCACCAGCCCAAAAGGACAGCAAGAGACCCAGTACTTC
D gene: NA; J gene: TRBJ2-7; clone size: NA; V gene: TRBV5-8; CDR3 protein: CASSSKRSAGWPYEQYF; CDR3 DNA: TGTGCCAGCAGCTCCAAACGCAGTGCAGGGTGGCCCTACGAGCAGTACTTC
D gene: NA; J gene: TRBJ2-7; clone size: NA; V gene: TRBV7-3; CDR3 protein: CASSPGGTASYEQYF; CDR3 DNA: TGTGCCAGCAGCCCCGGCGGGACAGCCTCCTACGAGCAGTACTTC
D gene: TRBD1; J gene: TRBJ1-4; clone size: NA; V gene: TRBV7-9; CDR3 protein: CASSLAAGTGREKLFF; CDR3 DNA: TGTGCCAGCAGCTTAGCTGCCGGGACAGGGAGGGAAAAACTGTTTTTT
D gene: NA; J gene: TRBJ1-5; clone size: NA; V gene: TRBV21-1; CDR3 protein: CASSKRVRRRSNQPQHF; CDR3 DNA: TGTGCCAGCAGCAAAAGGGTTAGGAGGAGGAGCAATCAGCCCCAGCATTTT
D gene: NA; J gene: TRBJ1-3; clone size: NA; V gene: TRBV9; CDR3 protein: CASSPSPAGSQGNTIYF; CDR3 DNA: TGTGCCAGCAGCCCATCTCCGGCGGGCTCCCAAGGAAACACCATATATTTT
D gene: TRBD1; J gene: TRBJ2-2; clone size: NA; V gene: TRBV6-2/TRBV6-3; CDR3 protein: CASSYAQGDTGELFF; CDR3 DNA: TGTGCCAGCAGTTACGCACAGGGGGACACCGGGGAGCTGTTTTTT